One and the same sample provided the 24 T cell receptor beta chains below, sequenced in a study of shared clonotypes between healthy human individuals. Repertoires were generated with immunoSEQ multiplex PCR, while TCRdb's copy carries only in-frame clones and drops some. The sample includes about 2.4 million clones, 90% to 95% of them seen just once. Sequenced: naive CD4+ T cells from PBMCs. Subset: CD45RA+ positively selected. Receptors originate from a man between 18 and 35 years old in good health. Some clones in this sample may be carry-over from other donors' samples.

V usage is TRBV7-2 and J usage is TRBJ2-3, with D possibly being TRBD2 (6 bases). Germline-derived CDR1 and CDR2 are SGHTA and FQGNSA. This CDR3 has 16 amino acids. V was pared by 3 bases and J by 4 bases, with 17 bases between. The CDR3 bases are TGTGCCAGCAGCTTCCGTGGGGTTACGGGAGCAGATACGCAGTATTTT. This sequence encodes CASSFRGVTGADTQYF.

This chain uses TRBV2 with TRBJ2-2, with D perhaps assigned TRBD1 or TRBD2 (5 bases each). Germline V gene lookup returns CDR1 SNHLY and CDR2 FYNNEI. Trimming left V 5 bases short and J 0 bases short, with 7 bases between. CDR3 length: 14 residues. CDR3 sequence: CASSRDPNTGELFF. DNA for the CDR3: TGTGCCAGCAGTAGGGACCCGAACACCGGGGAGCTGTTTTTT.

The CDR3 protein is CASSPRTSGRYEQYF. The CDR3 nucleotides are TGTGCCAGCAGTCCCCGGACTAGCGGGAGGTACGAGCAGTACTTC. The chain uses TRBV28 and TRBJ2-7; 14 nucleotides agree with TRBD2. CDR1 is MDHEN and CDR2 is SYDVKM in the germline V gene. The V segment lost 5 bases and the J segment 4 bases; nucleotides outside the gene matches: 4. CDR3 size: 15 residues.

The chain carries TRBV20-1 and TRBJ2-5; D is unresolved. The CDR3 runs to 11 residues. Germline V gene data show CDR1 as DFQATT and CDR2 as SNEGSKA (reference sequence). V was shortened by 3 bases and J by 5 bases, with 7 bases between the two germline ends. The CDR3 is CSASPMETQYF. CDR3 in DNA: TGCAGTGCTAGTCCGATGGAGACCCAGTACTTC.

V usage is TRBV6-1 and J usage is TRBJ2-1; tentatively, D is TRBD1 (6 bases). Germline lookup yields CDR1 MNHNS and CDR2 SASEGT. V lost 8 bases and J 5 bases, leaving 16 bases between the germline ends. This CDR3 comprises 14 residues. The CDR3 region is CASGATGTNNEQFF. CDR3 in DNA: TGTGCCAGCGGGGCAACAGGGACAAACAATGAGCAGTTCTTC.

This clone was observed once. The chain recombines TRBV6-6 with TRBJ2-7; D not certain. CDR1 MNHNY and CDR2 SVGAGI come from the germline V gene (reference sequence). The CDR3 totals 16 residues. Trimming took off 0 bases at V and 1 base at J, with 13 bases between the two ends. DNA of the CDR3: TGTGCCAGCAGTTACTCGCTCAAGCGCCAATCCTACGAGCAGTACTTC. It translates to CASSYSLKRQSYEQYF.

CDR3 coding DNA: TGTGCCAGCAGCTTAGAGGTTTTTAGGAGTGGGGAATATGGCTACACCTTC. Translation gives CASSLEVFRSGEYGYTF. The rearrangement links TRBV7-2 to TRBJ1-2; D not certain. This CDR3 spans 17 amino acids. The germline V gene has CDR1 SGHTA and CDR2 FQGNSA. V lost 1 base to trimming and J lost 5 bases, with 20 bases between them. Full variable domain (missing parts from reference TRBV7-2 and TRBJ1-2): GAGVSQSPSNKVTEKGKDVELRCDPISGHTALYWYRQSLGQGLEFLIYFQGNSAPDKSGLPSDRFSAERTGGSVSTLTIQRTQQEDSAVYLCASSLEVFRSGEYGYTFGSGTRLTVV.

This chain links TRBV11-2 with TRBJ2-1; tentatively, D is TRBD2 (6 bases). Germline CDR1 SGHAT, CDR2 FQNNGV. The CDR3 extends over 14 amino acids. The V end was cut by 3 bases, the J end by 9 bases, with 15 bases between. The CDR3 region is CASSFTSILGEQFF. CDR3 DNA: TGTGCCAGCAGCTTCACTAGCATTTTAGGTGAGCAGTTCTTC.

The chain links TRBV29-1 to TRBJ1-2; no definite D call. The germline V and J ends were trimmed by 4 bases and 1 base, with 7 bases remaining between them. This CDR3 has 12 residues. Per germline, CDR1 SQVTM and CDR2 ANQGSEA. The CDR3 bases are TGCAGCGTTGCTGGCATTAACTATGGCTACACCTTC. Its protein is CSVAGINYGYTF.

This chain links TRBV11-2 with TRBJ1-5; D unclear. Trimming removed 1 base from V and 7 bases from J, with 11 bases in between. Germline-derived CDR1 and CDR2 are SGHAT and FQNNGV. CDR3 length: 14 residues. The CDR3 DNA reads TGTGCCAGCAGCTTAGGGACCTCCGGGCAGCCCCAGCATTTT. Translated, it gives CASSLGTSGQPQHF.

J is TRBJ1-4 and V is TRBV19, with D tentatively TRBD1 (6 bases). The CDR3 is 14 residues long. Trimming cost V 2 bases and J 8 bases, with 12 bases left between them. Germline V CDR1 and CDR2: LNHDA, SQIVND (reference sequence). CDR3 sequence (DNA): TGTGCCAGTAGTATAAGGGGGGCTCGGGAAAAACTGTTTTTT. Its translation: CASSIRGAREKLFF.

The V gene is TRBV5-1, the J gene TRBJ2-7, with 7 positions matching TRBD1. The CDR3 length is 15 residues. Germline CDR1 reads SGHRS; CDR2 reads YFSETQ. V lost 4 bases to trimming and J lost 3 bases; unmatched junction nucleotides: 10. CDR3 residues: CASSAPDRERYEQYF. Written as DNA, the CDR3 is TGCGCCAGCAGCGCCCCCGACAGGGAGCGCTACGAGCAGTACTTC.

This rearrangement joins TRBV28 to TRBJ2-7; maybe TRBD2 (6 bases). CDR3 length: 16 amino acids. With 4 bases removed from V and 9 bases from J, the gap between germline ends came to 25 bases. Looked up from germline, CDR1 is MDHEN and CDR2 is SYDVKM. CDR3 loop: CASSSPEAGGAPRQYF. DNA for the CDR3: TGTGCCAGCAGTTCCCCCGAGGCTGGCGGGGCCCCCCGGCAGTACTTC.

This rearrangement joins TRBV28 to TRBJ2-2; 7 bases align to TRBD1. This CDR3 has 16 amino acids. CDR1 and CDR2 (germline): MDHEN, SYDVKM. The V segment lost 6 bases and the J segment 5 bases; nucleotides outside the gene matches: 12. CDR3 bases: TGTGCCAGCAGACGCACCGGGACAGCCCGTACCGGGGAGCTGTTTTTT. Translated: CASRRTGTARTGELFF.

This chain joins TRBV28 and TRBJ2-5; D is unclear. Germline CDR1 is MDHEN and CDR2 is SYDVKM. Trimming shortened V by 5 bases and J by 5 bases, and 12 bases separated the two germline ends. CDR3 length: 13 residues. DNA for the CDR3: TGTGCCAGCAGTACTCAGGCAGCGGAGACCCAGTACTTC. This gives the protein CASSTQAAETQYF.

This sequence joins TRBV21-1 and TRBJ1-4. TRBV21-1 is a known pseudogene. The CDR3 is 17 amino acids. The CDR3 DNA reads as TGTGCCAGCCCAACTCACCCCTCATGGGGAGAAAATGAAAAACTGTTTTTT. Residues: CASPTHPSWGENEKLFF.

The rearrangement links TRBV7-8 to TRBJ1-2; the D is unclear. With 4 bases removed from V and 1 base from J, the gap between germline ends came to 10 bases. CDR3 length equals 14 residues. The germline gives CDR1 SGHVS, CDR2 FQNEAQ. DNA for the CDR3: TGTGCCAGCAGCTCGGGCCAAAATAACTATGGCTACACCTTC. Protein: CASSSGQNNYGYTF.

A remark on this clone: Other DNA sequences in the sample encode the same CDR3. The chain is built from TRBV10-3 and TRBJ1-2; D gene uncertain. V gave up 0 bases and J gave up 1 base, with 6 bases separating them. Germline V gives CDR1 ENHRY, CDR2 SYGVKD. There are 14 residues in the CDR3. The DNA for the CDR3 is TGTGCCATCAGTGAGTCGGGCCTTAACTATGGCTACACCTTC. Its protein is CAISESGLNYGYTF.

The chain combines TRBV7-9 with TRBJ2-7; TRBD2 aligns across 13 bases. Trimming removed 3 bases from V and 0 bases from J; junction bases left unmatched: 11. Germline V gene sequence: CDR1 SEHNR, CDR2 FQNEAQ (reference sequence). The CDR3 is 19 residues long. In DNA form, the CDR3 reads TGTGCCAGCAGCTTGGGAACTAGCGGGAGGGCCCAGGACTCCTACGAGCAGTACTTC. It encodes CASSLGTSGRAQDSYEQYF. Combining the CDR3 with reference TRBV7-9 and TRBJ2-7 gives the whole variable domain DTGVSQNPRHKITKRGQNVTFRCDPISEHNRLYWYRQTLGQGPEFLTYFQNEAQLEKSRLLSDRFSAERPKGSFSTLEIQRTEQGDSAMYLCASSLGTSGRAQDSYEQYFGPGTRLTVT.

Here the CDR3 DNA reads TGTGCCAGCAGCTCCTCAACTAGGGGCAATGAGCAGTTCTTC. Amino acids: CASSSSTRGNEQFF. This sequence joins TRBV13 and TRBJ2-1; either TRBD1 or TRBD2 may supply D (5 bases each). Deletions cut 4 bases from V and 6 bases from J, with 13 bases between. The CDR3 extends over 14 amino acids. The germline V gene has CDR1 PRHDT and CDR2 FYEKMQ (reference sequence).

CDR3 amino acids: CASSIVGRGDQPQHF. The CDR3 region has the DNA TGTGCCAGTAGTATAGTGGGCAGGGGGGATCAGCCCCAGCATTTT. The chain links TRBV19 to TRBJ1-5; 7 bases line up with TRBD1. Germline-derived CDR1 and CDR2 are LNHDA and SQIVND (reference sequence). With 1 base clipped from V and 5 bases from J, the junction kept 5 bases outside the gene matches. The length of the CDR3 is 15 residues.

On this clone itself: The same CDR3 is also encoded by other DNA sequences in this sample. The CDR3 nucleotides are TGTGCCAGCAGCTCAATCTATGGCTACACCTTC. It encodes CASSSIYGYTF. J is TRBJ1-2 and V is TRBV7-9, with D uncertain. The CDR3 totals 11 residues. Germline values: CDR1 SEHNR, CDR2 FQNEAQ (reference sequence). Between the trimmed V and J ends, which lost 4 bases and 4 bases, there was a span of 4 bases. The full variable domain, its missing parts supplied by reference TRBV7-9 and TRBJ1-2, is DTGVSQNPRHKITKRGQNVTFRCDPISEHNRLYWYRQTLGQGPEFLTYFQNEAQLEKSRLLSDRFSAERPKGSFSTLEIQRTEQGDSAMYLCASSSIYGYTFGSGTRLTVV.

The V call is TRBV7-8, the J call TRBJ2-5, with 9 bases lining up with TRBD1. This CDR3 has 14 amino acids. V shed 5 bases, J shed 7 bases, and the junction held 8 bases outside the gene matches. From germline, CDR1 is SGHVS and CDR2 FQNEAQ. CDR3: CASSPLQGAGTQYF. CDR3 DNA: TGTGCCAGCAGCCCTCTACAGGGGGCAGGGACCCAGTACTTC.

The chain links TRBV29-1 to TRBJ1-1; D is perhaps TRBD1 (6 bases). Germline V gene data show CDR1 as SQVTM and CDR2 as ANQGSEA. The CDR3 runs to 17 residues. The V end lost 0 bases, the J end lost 5 bases, and 22 bases lay between the germline ends. The DNA of the CDR3 is TGCAGCGTTGAAGATCATCGGGGGGCGGTTAGGAAAACTGAAGCTTTCTTT. Encoded protein: CSVEDHRGAVRKTEAFF.